The 27 T cell receptor beta chains below were found in one sample sequenced in a study of blood T cell repertoires in COVID-19. TCRdb keeps only in-frame clones here, not all; method: immunoSEQ multiplex PCR. The data hold fewer than 250,000 clones, with over 80% observed a single time. The specimen was peripheral blood. These receptors all come from a woman aged 70-85 years with active or convalescent COVID-19.

The rearrangement joins TRBV18 to TRBJ1-5, with D tentatively TRBD1 (5 bases). CDR1 KGHSH and CDR2 LQKENI come from the germline V gene. V was trimmed by 1 base and J by 5 bases, leaving 15 bases between them. This CDR3 region has 16 residues. The CDR3 bases are TGTGCCAGCTCACCACGGGGGGGGAGAAGTGATCAGCCCCAGCATTTT. As protein: CASSPRGGRSDQPQHF. The complete variable domain, with remaining parts taken from reference TRBV18 and TRBJ1-5, reads NAGVMQNPRHLVRRRGQEARLRCSPMKGHSHVYWYRQLPEEGLKFMVYLQKENIIDESGMPKERFSAEFPKEGPSILRIQQVVRGDSAAYFCASSPRGGRSDQPQHFGDGTRLSIL.

This chain links TRBV12-3 or TRBV12-4 with TRBJ2-7, with 7 bases identical to TRBD1. The CDR3 has 12 residues. The V segment lost 6 bases and the J segment 6 bases; nucleotides outside the gene matches: 5. CDR3 amino acids: CASSRDSPEQYF. DNA of the CDR3: TGTGCCAGCAGCCGGGACAGTCCCGAGCAGTACTTC.

This sequence joins TRBV6-2 or TRBV6-3 and TRBJ2-1, with D maybe TRBD1 (6 bases). The CDR3 extends over 16 amino acids. V was shortened by 2 bases and J by 4 bases, with 15 bases between the two germline ends. Germline V gives CDR1 MNHEY, CDR2 SVGEGT. CDR3 sequence reads: CASSYGTIQGYNEQFF. The CDR3 DNA is TGTGCCAGCAGTTACGGGACCATACAGGGATACAATGAGCAGTTCTTC.

This clone was observed a few times. The chain links TRBV21-1 to TRBJ2-1; the table names TRBD2, a call not compared with the DNA. TRBV21-1 is a pseudogene segment. This CDR3 is built from 17 residues. The CDR3 region has the DNA TGTGCCAGCAGCCTACCTCCCAGCGGGAGTGAGGAGGATGAGCAGTTCTTC. Residues: CASSLPPSGSEEDEQFF.

The rearrangement uses TRBV5-4 and TRBJ2-1; TRBD2 aligns across 10 bases. The germline V gene encodes CDR1 SGHNT and CDR2 YYREEE (reference sequence). This CDR3 region has 15 residues. The J segment lost 10 bases and the V segment lost 4 bases, leaving 11 bases of the junction unmatched. CDR3 protein: CASSVGLATSGEQFF. The CDR3 region has the DNA TGTGCCAGCAGCGTGGGACTAGCGACCTCCGGGGAGCAGTTCTTC.

This chain connects TRBV3-1 (or the pseudogene TRBV3-2) to TRBJ2-5, with D perhaps matching TRBD1 (6 bases). With 0 bases removed from V and 7 bases from J, the gap between germline ends came to 15 bases. The CDR3 contains 15 residues. Germline CDR1 is LGHDT and CDR2 is YNNKEL (reference sequence). CDR3 DNA sequence: TGTGCCAGCAGCCAAGATGCAGGGGCTCAGAGGACCCAGTACTTC. It codes for CASSQDAGAQRTQYF.

The chain is built from TRBV2 and TRBJ1-6; 8 bases map to TRBD1. The CDR3 consists of 14 residues. Germline values: CDR1 SNHLY, CDR2 FYNNEI. Losses at the gene ends were 4 bases for V and 10 bases for J; bases not matched to a gene: 6. CDR3 in amino acids: CASSVRQGYSPLHF. CDR3 DNA: TGTGCCAGCAGTGTGCGACAGGGGTACTCACCCCTCCACTTT.

V and J are TRBV3-1 (or the pseudogene TRBV3-2) and TRBJ1-2; perhaps TRBD1 as D (5 bases). The CDR3 length is 16 residues. Trimming pared 3 bases from V and 5 bases from J, leaving 19 bases between. Germline V gene lookup returns CDR1 LGHDT and CDR2 YNNKEL (reference sequence). In DNA, the CDR3 is TGTGCCAGCAGCCACTTCACGCCAGGGTATTGGTATGGCTACACCTTC. This codes for CASSHFTPGYWYGYTF.

This chain joins TRBV7-2 and TRBJ1-2; 8 positions agree with TRBD1. CDR1 SGHTA and CDR2 FQGNSA come from the germline V gene. CDR3 size: 14 residues. V shed 5 bases and J 4 bases; nucleotides not matched to a gene: 6. In DNA form, the CDR3 reads TGTGCCAGCAGCCCGATACAGGGGGTCTATGGCTACACCTTC. It yields the protein CASSPIQGVYGYTF.

This sequence joins TRBV5-4 and TRBJ1-6; the match to TRBD1 covers 10 bases. V shed 3 bases, J shed 10 bases, and the junction held 7 bases outside the gene matches. Germline CDR1 SGHNT, CDR2 YYREEE (reference sequence). The CDR3 runs 15 residues. The CDR3 DNA reads TGTGCCAGCAGCTCACCGGGACAGGGGCTATCACCCCTCCACTTT. It codes for CASSSPGQGLSPLHF.

Turning to this clone: Other DNA sequences in this specimen translate into the identical CDR3. This rearrangement joins TRBV28 to TRBJ1-5, with TRBD1 identical over 10 bases. Per the germline V gene, CDR1 is MDHEN and CDR2 is SYDVKM. V shed 4 bases and J 4 bases; nucleotides not matched to a gene: 1. The CDR3 is 14 residues long. CDR3 in amino acids: CASSSGQGNQPQHF. CDR3 in DNA: TGTGCCAGCAGTTCGGGACAGGGGAATCAGCCCCAGCATTTT.

The genes are TRBV24-1 and TRBJ1-1, with D uncertain. The length of the CDR3 is 13 residues. V lost 5 bases and J lost 4, with 10 bases in between. Germline-derived CDR1 and CDR2 are KGHDR and SFDVKD. The CDR3 loop reads CATSGTGGTEAFF. The CDR3 bases are TGTGCCACCAGTGGCACGGGAGGCACTGAAGCTTTCTTT.

This chain uses TRBV29-1 with TRBJ1-1, with TRBD1 as a possible D gene (6 bases). The CDR3 sequence is 12 residues long. The V and J ends lost 5 bases and 1 base respectively, with 8 bases between them. Germline CDR1 reads SQVTM; CDR2 reads ANQGSEA. The CDR3 nucleotides read TGCAGCGTTTGCAGGGGGAACACTGAAGCTTTCTTT. Its protein product is CSVCRGNTEAFF. The full variable domain, its missing parts supplied by reference TRBV29-1 and TRBJ1-1, is SAVISQKPSRDICQRGTSLTIQCQVDSQVTMMFWYRQQPGQSLTLIATANQGSEATYESGFVIDKFPISRPNLTFSTLTVSNMSPEDSSIYLCSVCRGNTEAFFGQGTRLTVV.

The rearrangement links TRBV20-1 to TRBJ1-2, with D maybe TRBD1 (5 bases). The V gene lost 6 bases and the J gene lost 8 bases, with 19 bases spanning the gap. Germline-derived CDR1 and CDR2 are DFQATT and SNEGSKA (reference sequence). The CDR3 is made up of 13 amino acids. The CDR3 sequence: CSASGDWGVGYTF. The CDR3 DNA is TGCAGTGCCAGTGGGGACTGGGGAGTCGGCTACACCTTC.

The J gene is TRBJ1-2, the V gene TRBV9; maybe TRBD1 (5 bases). This CDR3 has 17 residues. V was clipped by 4 bases and J by 0 bases, with 19 bases between them. In germline, CDR1 is SGDLS, CDR2 YYNGEE. The CDR3 bases are TGTGCCAGCAGCCCGCAAGTCGGGACTCAAGCTAACTATGGCTACACCTTC. It encodes CASSPQVGTQANYGYTF.

This clone showed up just once. The V gene is TRBV6-2 or TRBV6-3, the J gene TRBJ2-6; a weak D match, TRBD2 (5 bases). The V and J ends lost 5 bases and 8 bases respectively, with 19 bases between them. The CDR3 is 16 amino acids. Germline values: CDR1 MNHEY, CDR2 SVGEGT. The CDR3 DNA reads as TGTGCCAGCAGTCCCTCTATGGCTTCCGGGACCAACGTCCTGACTTTC. Its protein is CASSPSMASGTNVLTF.

CDR3 protein: CASRTVHTEAFF. The DNA for the CDR3 is TGTGCCAGCAGGACTGTCCACACTGAAGCTTTCTTT. The chain is built from TRBV2 and TRBJ1-1; D not resolved. V shed 6 bases and J shed 3 bases, with 8 bases lying between them. The germline CDR1 and CDR2 sequences are SNHLY and FYNNEI. The CDR3 spans 12 residues.

This chain links TRBV6-5 with TRBJ1-5; maybe TRBD1 (5 bases). This CDR3 has 15 residues. Trimming stripped 0 bases from V and 3 bases from J, with 9 bases between. CDR1 MNHEY and CDR2 SVGAGI come from the germline V gene. The CDR3 nucleotides are TGTGCCAGCAGTTACTCCAGGGAGGACAATCAGCCCCAGCATTTT. Its translation: CASSYSREDNQPQHF.

The V and J genes are TRBV6-6 and TRBJ2-7; 7 nucleotides line up with TRBD1. The germline CDR1 and CDR2 sequences are MNHNY and SVGAGI (reference sequence). The CDR3 totals 14 residues. The J segment lost 0 bases and the V segment lost 6 bases, leaving 5 bases of the junction unmatched. As DNA, the CDR3 is TGTGCCAGCAGGTCGGGACAGAACTCCTACGAGCAGTACTTC. Protein product: CASRSGQNSYEQYF.

The DNA of the CDR3 is TGTGCCAGCAGTTACTGGTCGGGGGAGGTTCAGCCCCAGCATTTT. It codes for CASSYWSGEVQPQHF. The chain links TRBV6-2 or TRBV6-3 to TRBJ1-5; perhaps TRBD1 as D (5 bases). V lost 1 base to trimming and J lost 6 bases, with 13 bases between them. The CDR3 has 15 residues. Germline CDR1 reads MNHEY; CDR2 reads SVGEGT.

This rearrangement joins TRBV19 to TRBJ1-4, with 7 positions matching TRBD1. V lost 9 bases to trimming and J lost 8 bases; unmatched junction nucleotides: 12. CDR3 length equals 14 residues. Germline values: CDR1 LNHDA, CDR2 SQIVND (reference sequence). The CDR3 sequence is CASTLRQGEEKLFF. CDR3 sequence (DNA): TGTGCCAGCACCCTGCGGCAGGGGGAGGAAAAACTGTTTTTT.

This clone was recorded only once. The chain couples TRBV12-3 or TRBV12-4 to TRBJ2-5, with 9 positions matching TRBD1. The CDR3 consists of 12 residues. The ends lost 6 bases at V and 5 bases at J; junction bases unmatched: 1. The CDR3 loop is CASRGQGETQYF. CDR3 DNA: TGTGCCAGCAGGGGACAGGGCGAGACCCAGTACTTC.

DNA for the CDR3: TGTGCCAGCAACACAGGGGGGGATGGCTACACCTTC. It translates to CASNTGGDGYTF. The chain carries TRBV7-2 and TRBJ1-2, with 8 nucleotides matching TRBD1. With 7 bases clipped from V and 6 bases from J, the junction kept 4 bases outside the gene matches. The CDR3 runs 12 residues. CDR1 and CDR2 from the germline V gene are SGHTA and FQGNSA.

J is TRBJ2-1 and V is TRBV28; the match to TRBD2 covers 8 bases. V lost 7 bases, J lost 9 bases, and 11 bases stayed unmatched. The V gene's germline CDR1 is MDHEN and CDR2 SYDVKM. The CDR3 covers 14 residues. The DNA for the CDR3 is TGTGCCAGCACCCTGGGGACTAGAGGAGGTGAGCAGTTCTTC. Protein: CASTLGTRGGEQFF. The entire variable domain, with the rest obtained from reference TRBV28 and TRBJ2-1, is as follows: DVKVTQSSRYLVKRTGEKVFLECVQDMDHENMFWYRQDPGLGLRLIYFSYDVKMKEKGDIPEGYSVSREKKERFSLILESASTNQTSMYLCASTLGTRGGEQFFGPGTRLTVL.

This sequence joins TRBV7-6 and TRBJ1-5; TRBD1 agrees at 9 bases. The CDR3 contains 14 residues. V shed 5 bases, J shed 7 bases, and the junction held 6 bases outside the gene matches. Germline lookup yields CDR1 SGHVS and CDR2 FNYEAQ. The CDR3 DNA reads TGTGCCAGCAGCCAGGGACAGGGTGGGCAGCCCCAGCATTTT. Its translation: CASSQGQGGQPQHF.

The chain uses TRBV28 and TRBJ2-7; 8 bases are shared with TRBD1. Germline assignment: CDR1 MDHEN and CDR2 SYDVKM. The CDR3 runs 14 residues. Trimming removed 6 bases from V and 1 base from J; junction bases left unmatched: 5. The CDR3 spells CASRFTGGSYEQYF. For the CDR3, the DNA is TGTGCCAGCAGATTTACAGGGGGTTCCTACGAGCAGTACTTC.

The chain is built from TRBV7-9 and TRBJ2-1, with 11 bases matching TRBD2. V was clipped by 5 bases and J by 7 bases; unmatched bases: 7. The V gene's germline CDR1 is SEHNR and CDR2 FQNEAQ (reference sequence). This CDR3 contains 15 residues. The CDR3 sequence: CASSPRLAGFNEQFF. CDR3 nucleotides: TGTGCCAGCAGCCCGAGACTAGCGGGATTTAATGAGCAGTTCTTC.